This T cell receptor (beta chain) was recovered during a study of cytotoxic CD8 clonotypes in ibrutinib-treated CLL. On the study more broadly: Outcomes included around 24 partial and 2 complete responses; after median around 5.5 years, roughly 14 stayed remitted and approximately 12 progressed. General study points: The clonality rise at ibrutinib response reflected private clonotype expansion.

With respect to this clone: Its antigen is currently unknown.

Method: immunoSEQ multiplex PCR; TCRdb's copy keeps in-frame clones and lacks some. This table has more than 110,000 clones, 75% to 95% appearing once. The germline V and J ends were trimmed by 3 bases and 7 bases, with 18 bases remaining between them. Germline loops: CDR1 SGHAT, CDR2 FQNNGV. The CDR3 sequence is 15 residues long. This receptor was taken from a human donor with chronic lymphocytic leukemia. The chain uses TRBV11-2 and TRBJ1-2; tentative D call: TRBD1 (6 bases). The material sequenced was PBMCs, taken after 12 months of ibrutinib treatment. For the CDR3, the DNA is TGTGCCAGCAGCTTCAGCACGGGGGGCGAGAGTGGCTACACCTTC. Translation: CASSFSTGGESGYTF.